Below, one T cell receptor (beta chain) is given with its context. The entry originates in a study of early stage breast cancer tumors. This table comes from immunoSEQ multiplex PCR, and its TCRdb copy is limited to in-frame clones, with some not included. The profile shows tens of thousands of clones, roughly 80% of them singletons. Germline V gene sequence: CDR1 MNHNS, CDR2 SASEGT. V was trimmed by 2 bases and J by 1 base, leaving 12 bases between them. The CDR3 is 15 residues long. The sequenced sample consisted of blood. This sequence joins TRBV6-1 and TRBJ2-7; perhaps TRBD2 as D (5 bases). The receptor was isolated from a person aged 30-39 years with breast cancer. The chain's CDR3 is CASSETRNWSYEQYF. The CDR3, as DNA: TGTGCCAGCAGTGAAACTAGGAATTGGTCCTACGAGCAGTACTTC.